This T cell receptor beta chain was recorded in a study of vaccination and CD4 T cells after COVID-19. The assay that was used to sequence DNA from cultured CD4+ T cells was the Oncomine TCR Beta short-read assay. TCRdb fed the PCR reads into MiXCR, producing one record per CDR3 protein. The sample lists around 18,000 distinct CDR3 sequences; around 50% were seen once. This clonotype was recorded a few times. Its antigen is still unknown. The V gene's germline CDR1 is DFQATT and CDR2 SNEGSKA (reference sequence). The CDR3 runs to 13 residues. Trimming stripped 4 bases from V and 2 bases from J, with 11 bases between. Time point given: late sampling 161 to 241 days after vaccination in a few convalescent patients. As to treatment: approximately nine-day PBMC culture with coronavirus spike peptide pools or control peptides (ViraFEST assay).

The V and J genes are TRBV20-1 and TRBJ1-1; a weak D match, TRBD1 (5 bases). The sequence was collected from a human donor who had recovered from COVID-19. The input for sequencing was CD4+ T cells from blood, cultured in vitro, taken about 7 months after SARS-CoV-2 vaccination. CDR3 amino acids: CSAKAGPNTEAFF. The CDR3 region has the DNA TGCAGTGCTAAGGCAGGGCCTAACACTGAAGCTTTCTTT.